The T cell receptor (beta chain) under discussion was sequenced for a study of shared clonotypes between healthy human individuals. Across the whole study: The composition of the donors was a couple of women and a few men aged 18 to 49.

CDR3 length equals 14 residues. Per the germline V gene, CDR1 is SNHLY and CDR2 is FYNNEI. V was trimmed by 5 bases and J by 6 bases, leaving 17 bases between them. The team ran DNA from unsorted PBMCs on ten immunoSEQ deep assay plates for sequencing. Clones were sequenced by immunoSEQ multiplex PCR, and TCRdb holds only the in-frame ones, with some missing. The sample shows roughly 500,000 clones, over 70% of them seen only once. As regards this clone: No antigen is known for it.

Findings and caveats of the study: Donor scarcity curtailed the genetic and exposure-history diversity represented herein.

The sequence was obtained from a woman aged 40-49 years in good health. Some clones in this sample may be carry-over from other donors' samples. The chain links TRBV2 to TRBJ2-7; the D gene is possibly TRBD2 (6 bases). Sample: PBMCs. The CDR3 sequence: CASSNRDSGAEQYF. The CDR3 DNA reads TGTGCCAGCAGTAACCGGGACTCTGGGGCCGAGCAGTACTTC.